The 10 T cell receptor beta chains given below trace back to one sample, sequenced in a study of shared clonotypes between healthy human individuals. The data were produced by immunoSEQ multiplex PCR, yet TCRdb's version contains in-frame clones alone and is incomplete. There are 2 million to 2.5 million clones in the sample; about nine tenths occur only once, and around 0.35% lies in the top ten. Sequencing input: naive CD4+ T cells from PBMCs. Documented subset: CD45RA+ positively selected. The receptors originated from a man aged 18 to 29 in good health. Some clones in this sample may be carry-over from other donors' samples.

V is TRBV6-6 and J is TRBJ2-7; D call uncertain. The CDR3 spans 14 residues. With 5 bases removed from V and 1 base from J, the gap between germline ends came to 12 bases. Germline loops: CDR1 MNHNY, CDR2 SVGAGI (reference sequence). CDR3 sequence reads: CASSPRTSSYEQYF. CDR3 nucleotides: TGTGCCAGCAGTCCCCGGACGTCTTCCTACGAGCAGTACTTC.

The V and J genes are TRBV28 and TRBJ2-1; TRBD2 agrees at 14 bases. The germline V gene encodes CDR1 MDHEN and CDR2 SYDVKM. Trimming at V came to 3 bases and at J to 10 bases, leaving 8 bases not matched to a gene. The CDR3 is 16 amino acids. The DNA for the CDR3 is TGTGCCAGCAGTTTCCCGAAAGGGACTAGCGGGAGCGAGCAGTTCTTC. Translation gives CASSFPKGTSGSEQFF.

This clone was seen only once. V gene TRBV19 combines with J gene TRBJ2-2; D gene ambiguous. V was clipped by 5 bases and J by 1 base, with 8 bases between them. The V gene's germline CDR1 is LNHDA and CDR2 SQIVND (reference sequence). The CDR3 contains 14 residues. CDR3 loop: CASSPILNTGELFF. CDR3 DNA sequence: TGTGCCAGTAGTCCCATCCTGAACACCGGGGAGCTGTTTTTT.

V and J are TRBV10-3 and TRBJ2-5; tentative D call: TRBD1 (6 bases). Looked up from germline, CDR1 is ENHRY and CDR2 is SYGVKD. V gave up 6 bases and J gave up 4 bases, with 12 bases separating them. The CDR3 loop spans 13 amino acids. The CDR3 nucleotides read TGTGCCATCAGCAACAGGGATGGAGAGACCCAGTACTTC. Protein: CAISNRDGETQYF.

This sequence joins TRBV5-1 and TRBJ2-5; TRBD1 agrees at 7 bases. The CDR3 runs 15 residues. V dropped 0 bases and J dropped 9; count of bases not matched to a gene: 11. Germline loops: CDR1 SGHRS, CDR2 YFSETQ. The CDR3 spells CASSLAGTAVGAQYF. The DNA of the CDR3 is TGCGCCAGCAGCTTGGCCGGGACAGCGGTTGGGGCCCAGTACTTC.

CDR3 amino acids: CASSKEGDSYNEQFF. CDR3 DNA sequence: TGTGCCAGCAGCAAAGAAGGGGACAGCTACAATGAGCAGTTCTTC. The chain carries TRBV9 and TRBJ2-1, with 7 bases lining up with TRBD1. This CDR3 comprises 15 residues. Germline lookup yields CDR1 SGDLS and CDR2 YYNGEE. The V and J ends lost 4 bases and 3 bases, in that order; junction bases with no gene match: 7.

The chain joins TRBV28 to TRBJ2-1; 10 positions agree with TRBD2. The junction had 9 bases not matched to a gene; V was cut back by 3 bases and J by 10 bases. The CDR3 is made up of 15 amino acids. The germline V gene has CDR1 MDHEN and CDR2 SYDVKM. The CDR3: CASSLSGRASREQFF. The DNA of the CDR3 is TGTGCCAGCAGTTTGAGCGGGAGGGCCAGTAGAGAGCAGTTCTTC.

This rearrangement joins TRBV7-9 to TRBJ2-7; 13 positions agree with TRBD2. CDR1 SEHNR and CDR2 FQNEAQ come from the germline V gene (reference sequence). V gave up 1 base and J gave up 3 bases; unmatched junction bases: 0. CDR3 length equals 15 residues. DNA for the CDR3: TGTGCCAGCAGCTTAGGGACTAGCGGGGGCTACGAGCAGTACTTC. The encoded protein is CASSLGTSGGYEQYF.

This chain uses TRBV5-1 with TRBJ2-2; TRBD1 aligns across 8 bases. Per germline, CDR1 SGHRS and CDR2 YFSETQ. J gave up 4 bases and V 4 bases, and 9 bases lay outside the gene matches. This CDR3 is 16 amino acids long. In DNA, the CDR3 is TGCGCCAGCAGCCTAGACAGGGGACCCACCACCGGGGAGCTGTTTTTT. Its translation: CASSLDRGPTTGELFF.

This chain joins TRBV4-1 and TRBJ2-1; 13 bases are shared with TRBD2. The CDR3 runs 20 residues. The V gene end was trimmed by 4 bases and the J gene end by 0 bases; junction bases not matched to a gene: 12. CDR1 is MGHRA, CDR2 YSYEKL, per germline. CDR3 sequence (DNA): TGCGCCAGCAGCCGGACACTAGCGGGAGGGTCCCTTAGCTCCTACAATGAGCAGTTCTTC. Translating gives CASSRTLAGGSLSSYNEQFF.